A selection of T cell receptor beta chains follows, all from one sample in a study of T cell responses to AZD1222 COVID-19 vaccine. Measured with immunoSEQ multiplex PCR; TCRdb has only the in-frame clones, and not every one. The data show roughly 100,000 clones, 85% to 90% seen once. The sample in question was peripheral blood, obtained on day 0 of AZD1222 vaccination. The origin of the receptors is an adult in good health. Both conserved end residues are part of each CDR3. A D gene is named only where the DNA matches it firmly. Not every row has a clone size; where given, it reads once, few, many or a size class.

>TRBJ2-1|TRBV12-5|NA|TRBD2
CASGLAGGYEQFF
TGTGCTAGTGGTTTAGCGGGAGGGTATGAGCAGTTCTTC
>TRBJ1-2|TRBV5-6|NA|NA
CASRAQGVSGYTF
TGTGCCAGCAGGGCCCAGGGTGTCTCTGGCTACACCTTC
>TRBJ1-1|TRBV5-1|NA|NA
CASSLRVQGTEAFF
TGCGCCAGCAGCTTGAGGGTTCAAGGCACTGAAGCTTTCTTT
>TRBJ1-1|TRBV6-2/TRBV6-3|NA|NA
CASSSGVRAFF
TGTGCCAGCAGTTCAGGGGTTAGAGCTTTCTTT
>TRBJ2-7|TRBV5-6|NA|TRBD1
CASSQRDRGYEQYF
TGTGCCAGCAGCCAACGGGACAGGGGGTACGAGCAGTACTTC
>TRBJ2-7|TRBV15|NA|TRBD1
CATSVNRGPYEQYF
TGTGCCACCAGCGTAAACAGGGGTCCCTACGAGCAGTACTTC
>TRBJ2-7|TRBV6-2/TRBV6-3|few|NA
CASSPKGIGGYEQYF
TGTGCCAGCAGCCCGAAGGGGATAGGAGGCTACGAGCAGTACTTC
>TRBJ1-2|TRBV9|NA|NA
CASSVPYVWNYGYTF
TGTGCCAGCAGCGTACCTTATGTCTGGAACTATGGCTACACCTTC
>TRBJ2-3|TRBV2|once|NA
CASSRTLRDDTQYF
TGTGCCAGCAGCCGGACACTTCGGGACGATACGCAGTATTTT
>TRBJ1-5|TRBV6-5|NA|NA
CASSYSGELGNQPQHF
TGTGCCAGCAGTTACTCCGGGGAGTTGGGCAATCAGCCCCAGCATTTT
>TRBJ2-1|TRBV4-3|NA|TRBD2
CASSQDGSSGIYNEQFF
TGCGCCAGCAGCCAAGATGGGAGTAGCGGGATTTACAATGAGCAGTTCTTC
>TRBJ1-2|TRBV3-1/TRBV3-2|NA|TRBD1
CASSQDGGTGDYYGYTF
TGTGCCAGCAGCCAAGATGGCGGGACAGGGGACTATTATGGCTACACCTTC
>TRBJ1-3|TRBV18|NA|NA
CASSLDFDPWDTIYF
TGTGCCAGCTCACTGGACTTTGACCCGTGGGACACCATATATTTT
>TRBJ1-4|TRBV10-3|NA|NA
CAISESVTALNEKLFF
TGTGCCATCAGTGAGTCTGTAACAGCGTTGAATGAAAAACTGTTTTTT
>TRBJ1-1|TRBV27|NA|NA
CASSPRTALDAFF
TGTGCCAGCAGTCCGCGGACAGCCTTGGACGCTTTCTTT
>TRBJ1-2|TRBV25-1|NA|NA
CASRGPNQRGYTF
TGTGCCAGCAGGGGCCCTAATCAACGGGGCTACACCTTC
>TRBJ1-2|TRBV15|NA|NA
CATSRREGRGVYGYTF
TGTGCCACCAGCAGAAGGGAGGGCAGGGGCGTTTATGGCTACACCTTC
>TRBJ1-6|TRBV27|NA|NA
CASTNRVNNSPLHF
TGTGCCAGCACCAACAGGGTGAACAATTCACCCCTCCACTTT
>TRBJ2-2|TRBV6-5|NA|NA
CASKGQAYTGELFF
TGTGCCAGCAAGGGGCAGGCGTACACCGGGGAGCTGTTTTTT
>TRBJ2-7|TRBV13|NA|NA
CASSPGTRSGEQYF
TGTGCCAGCAGCCCTGGGACCCGATCAGGCGAGCAGTACTTC
>TRBJ1-2|TRBV4-1|few|NA
CASSQGGFGSNYGYTF
TGCGCCAGCAGCCAAGGAGGATTCGGGTCGAACTATGGCTACACCTTC